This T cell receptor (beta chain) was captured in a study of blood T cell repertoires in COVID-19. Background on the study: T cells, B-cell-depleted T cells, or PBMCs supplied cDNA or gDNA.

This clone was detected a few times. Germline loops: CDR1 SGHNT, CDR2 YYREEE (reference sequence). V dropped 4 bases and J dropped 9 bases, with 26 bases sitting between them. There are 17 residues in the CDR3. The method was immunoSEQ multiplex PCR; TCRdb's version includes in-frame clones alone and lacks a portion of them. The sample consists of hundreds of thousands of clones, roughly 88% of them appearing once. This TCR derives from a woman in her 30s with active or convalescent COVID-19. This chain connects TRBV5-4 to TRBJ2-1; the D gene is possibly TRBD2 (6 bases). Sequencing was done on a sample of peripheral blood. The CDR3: CASSRNRGASEAGEQFF. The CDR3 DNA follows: TGTGCCAGCAGCCGCAACCGAGGGGCTAGCGAAGCGGGTGAGCAGTTCTTC.